Below, 9 T cell receptor beta chains from the same sample are listed, as sequenced in a study of shared clonotypes between healthy human individuals. Repertoires were generated with immunoSEQ multiplex PCR, while TCRdb's copy carries only in-frame clones and drops some. The sample shows hundreds of thousands of clones, around 90% of them seen only once. As defined, naive CD8 cells were CD45RO-negative and positively selected for CCR7, with terminally differentiated effector memory CD45RA+ cells excluded. The sequencing sample was made of naive CD8+ T cells sorted from blood. The source is a man aged 30 to 39 in good health.

This clone appeared once. The chain is built from TRBV6-4 and TRBJ2-3; TRBD2 agrees at 7 bases. The germline gives CDR1 MRHNA, CDR2 SNTAGT. The CDR3 is 15 amino acids. V lost 0 bases, J lost 5 bases, and 5 bases stayed unmatched. The CDR3 spells CASSDSFSGRDTQYF. The CDR3 DNA follows: TGTGCCAGCAGTGACTCGTTTAGCGGGCGAGATACGCAGTATTTT.

The chain recombines TRBV21-1 with TRBJ1-5; the DNA was not used to check the table's D call, TRBD1. TRBV21-1 is termed a pseudogene. This CDR3 is built from 17 residues. CDR3 coding DNA: TGTGCCAGCAGCAAAGAAGGGACAGGTTTGGGATTTCAGCCCCAGCATTTT. Translated: CASSKEGTGLGFQPQHF.

This clone was counted a few times. The V call is TRBV7-6, the J call TRBJ2-1, with 7 bases that match TRBD2. Germline loops: CDR1 SGHVS, CDR2 FNYEAQ. This CDR3 comprises 15 residues. J gave up 10 bases and V 3 bases, and 12 bases lay outside the gene matches. CDR3 sequence: CASSLTGTTVLEQFF. In DNA form, the CDR3 reads TGTGCCAGCAGCTTGACTGGGACTACCGTCCTCGAGCAGTTCTTC.

CDR3 protein: CASSTDYEQYF. The CDR3 nucleotides read TGTGCCAGCAGCACAGACTACGAGCAGTACTTC. J is TRBJ2-7 and V is TRBV7-9; D unclear. CDR3 length: 11 residues. Germline V CDR1 and CDR2: SEHNR, FQNEAQ (reference sequence). Trimming removed 5 bases at V and 3 bases at J, with 5 bases between.

The chain recombines TRBV5-4 with TRBJ2-3, with a possible D match to TRBD1 (6 bases). Germline CDR1 SGHNT, CDR2 YYREEE (reference sequence). The germline V and J ends were trimmed by 2 bases and 0 bases, with 13 bases remaining between them. This CDR3 spans 16 amino acids. CDR3 DNA sequence: TGTGCCAGCAGCTTAACAGGGTTAGGGAGCACAGATACGCAGTATTTT. Residues: CASSLTGLGSTDTQYF.

The chain links TRBV4-3 to TRBJ2-1, with a possible D match to TRBD1 (5 bases). Germline V lookup: CDR1 LGHNA, CDR2 YSLEER. The CDR3 totals 17 residues. V lost 2 bases and J 3 bases, leaving 17 bases between the germline ends. DNA for the CDR3: TGCGCCAGCAGCCAAAAACCGCAGGGCCCTTTCTACAATGAGCAGTTCTTC. Protein sequence: CASSQKPQGPFYNEQFF.

V and J are TRBV16 and TRBJ1-1; D may be TRBD1 (6 bases). The V gene's germline CDR1 is KGHSY and CDR2 FQNENV. Trimming took 2 bases from V and 4 from J, leaving 17 bases between them. CDR3 length: 16 residues. In nucleotides, the CDR3 is TGTGCCAGCAGCCAAAACCTACAGGGTAGGGGCACTGAAGCTTTCTTT. Translation gives CASSQNLQGRGTEAFF.

The CDR3 region has the DNA TGTGCCAGCAGCTGGGGTGGGGGTTACACTGAAGCTTTCTTT. This codes for CASSWGGGYTEAFF. The chain employs TRBV7-3 and TRBJ1-1; possibly TRBD1 for D (5 bases). The CDR3 length is 14 residues. Trimming left V 4 bases short and J 3 bases short, with 12 bases between. Germline V gene sequence: CDR1 SGHTA, CDR2 FQGTGA. Full variable domain (remainder filled in from reference TRBV7-3 and TRBJ1-1): GAGVSQTPSNKVTEKGKYVELRCDPISGHTALYWYRQSLGQGPEFLIYFQGTGAADDSGLPNDRFFAVRPEGSVSTLKIQRTERGDSAVYLCASSWGGGYTEAFFGQGTRLTVV.

The rearrangement uses TRBV2 and TRBJ2-7; D not certain. Trimming pared 10 bases from V and 2 bases from J, leaving 18 bases between. CDR1 SNHLY and CDR2 FYNNEI come from the germline V gene. This CDR3 is 14 amino acids long. The CDR3, as DNA: TGTGCCACCCGGCAAATGAGCTACCCCTACGAGCAGTACTTC. It encodes CATRQMSYPYEQYF.